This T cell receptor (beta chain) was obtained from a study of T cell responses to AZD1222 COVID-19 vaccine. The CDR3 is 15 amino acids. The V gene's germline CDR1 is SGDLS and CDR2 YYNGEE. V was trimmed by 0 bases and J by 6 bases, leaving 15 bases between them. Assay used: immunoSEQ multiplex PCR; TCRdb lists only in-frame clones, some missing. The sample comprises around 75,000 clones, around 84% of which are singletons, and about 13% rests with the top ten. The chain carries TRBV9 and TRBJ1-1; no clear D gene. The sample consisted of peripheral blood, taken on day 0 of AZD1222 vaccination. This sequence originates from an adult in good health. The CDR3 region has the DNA TGTGCCAGCAGCGTAGCTGAGAGTCTGGGTTCTGAAGCTTTCTTT. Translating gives CASSVAESLGSEAFF.